This entry is about one TCR beta chain. TCRdb keeps only in-frame clones here, not all; method: immunoSEQ multiplex PCR. The sample holds approximately 76,000 clones; roughly 97% are singletons and the top ten take approximately 0.18%. These data originate in a study of technical replicates of blood from a few donors. Trimming cost V 5 bases and J 3 bases; bases outside gene matches: 3. Germline V gives CDR1 GTSNPN, CDR2 SVGIG (reference sequence). CDR3 size: 13 residues. The sequence derives from a human donor in good health. The specimen sequenced was T cells isolated from PBMCs. The V call is TRBV30, the J call TRBJ1-5, with 8 positions matching TRBD1. The CDR3 nucleotides are TGTGCCTGGGGGACAGGTTTCAATCAGCCCCAGCATTTT. Translated, it gives CAWGTGFNQPQHF.